This TCR beta chain was documented in a study of blood T cells in healthy people across ages. Overall study findings and caveats: Across the age range, TCR beta diversity per million T cells fell in a roughly linear way. Higher diversity and more naive CD4+ cells were features of long-lived donors, compared to aged donors.

PCR was performed a second time for about 7 to 11 cycles using a sample-barcoded 5' primer and a J-beta primer mix. From each sample, at least 3 million paired-end reads containing CDR3 were obtained. One entry per CDR3 protein results from TCRdb running MiXCR on the 5' RACE reads. The sample yields 850,000 to 1,300,000 distinct CDR3 sequences, around 45% seen once. About this clonotype: Antigen: not known.

Germline assignment: CDR1 SNHLY and CDR2 FYNNEI. The CDR3 is 17 residues long. Trimming cost V 4 bases and J 1 base; bases outside gene matches: 9. The chain couples TRBV2 to TRBJ1-5, with 8 bases aligning to TRBD1. The TCR sequence derives from a woman in her sixties or seventies in good health. What was sequenced was blood. DNA for the CDR3: TGTGCCAGCAGTGGACAGGGGCCTTTCAGAAGCAATCAGCCCCAGCATTTT. It codes for CASSGQGPFRSNQPQHF.